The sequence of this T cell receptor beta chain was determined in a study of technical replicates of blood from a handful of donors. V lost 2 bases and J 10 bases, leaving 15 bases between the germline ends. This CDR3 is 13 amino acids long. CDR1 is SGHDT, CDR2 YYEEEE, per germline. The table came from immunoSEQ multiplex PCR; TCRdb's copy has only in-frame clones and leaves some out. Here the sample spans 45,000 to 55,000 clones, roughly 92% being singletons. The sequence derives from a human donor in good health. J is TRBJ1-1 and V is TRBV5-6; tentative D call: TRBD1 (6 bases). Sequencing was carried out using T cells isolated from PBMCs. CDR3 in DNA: TGTGCCAGCAGCTTTCGAGGGGGAGAAGCAGCTTTCTTT. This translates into CASSFRGGEAAFF.